These 15 T cell receptor beta chains share one sample of origin, sequenced in a study of control samples from healthy donors and cancer patients. Assay used: immunoSEQ multiplex PCR; TCRdb lists only in-frame clones, some missing. The sample lists approximately 140,000 clones, over 85% occurring once. The source material was blood. The receptor source for this set is a man aged 25 to 45 in good health.

This chain links TRBV3-1 (or the pseudogene TRBV3-2) with TRBJ2-1; 8 bases line up with TRBD2. CDR1 and CDR2 from the germline V gene are LGHDT and YNNKEL (reference sequence). The CDR3 runs to 17 residues. Germline trimming cut 1 base from V and 7 bases from J; bases unmatched to any gene: 12. This chain's CDR3 is CASSQGTGTRVMNEQFF. CDR3 bases: TGTGCCAGCAGCCAAGGGACCGGGACTAGAGTTATGAATGAGCAGTTCTTC.

The chain recombines TRBV5-1 with TRBJ2-7, with no clear D. Trimming took 4 bases from V and 0 from J, leaving 5 bases between them. Germline CDR1 SGHRS, CDR2 YFSETQ. The CDR3 has 12 residues. Here the CDR3 DNA reads TGCGCCAGCAGCCTGAGCTCCTACGAGCAGTACTTC. Translated, it gives CASSLSSYEQYF. Together with reference TRBV5-1 and TRBJ2-7, the CDR3 gives the full variable domain: KAGVTQTPRYLIKTRGQQVTLSCSPISGHRSVSWYQQTPGQGLQFLFEYFSETQRNKGNFPGRFSGRQFSNSRSEMNVSTLELGDSALYLCASSLSSYEQYFGPGTRLTVT.

The table lists this clone with a count of one. CDR3 residues: CAWSITGGNYEQYF. The DNA for the CDR3 is TGTGCCTGGAGTATAACCGGAGGGAACTACGAGCAGTACTTC. The chain joins TRBV30 to TRBJ2-7; weak D call: TRBD2 (6 bases). Trimming removed 2 bases from V and 3 bases from J, with 14 bases in between. The CDR3 covers 14 residues. CDR1 GTSNPN and CDR2 SVGIG come from the germline V gene (reference sequence).

This sequence joins TRBV7-3 and TRBJ2-2; D not resolved. The CDR3 contains 15 residues. V lost 6 bases and J 4 bases, leaving 15 bases between the germline ends. The germline gives CDR1 SGHTA, CDR2 FQGTGA. The CDR3: CASSSSQRGTGELFF. The CDR3 nucleotides read TGTGCCAGCAGTTCGTCGCAGCGTGGCACCGGGGAGCTGTTTTTT.

This chain connects TRBV2 to TRBJ1-5; D uncertain. Trimming took 7 bases from V and 7 from J, leaving 11 bases between them. The germline CDR1 and CDR2 sequences are SNHLY and FYNNEI. This CDR3 contains 12 residues. Here the CDR3 DNA reads TGTGCCAGCAACGGCAGACAACAGCCCCAGCATTTT. Its translation: CASNGRQQPQHF.

Regarding this clone: The germline gene is not matched at one end of the junction; a read error may be the cause. This sequence joins TRBV7-7 and TRBJ2-7, with D maybe TRBD1 (6 bases). From germline, CDR1 is SSHAT and CDR2 FNYEAQ (reference sequence). This CDR3 spans 13 amino acids. DNA for the CDR3: TGTGCTAGCAGCCCGGGACATCTCTACGAGCAGTACTTC. Translation: CASSPGHLYEQYF.

CDR3 sequence (DNA): TGTGCCACCAGATCGTCGACAGGCTCTGGGGCCAACGTCCTGACTTTC. This translates into CATRSSTGSGANVLTF. The chain carries TRBV24-1 and TRBJ2-6; D possibly corresponds to TRBD1 (6 bases). CDR3 size: 16 residues. Germline V lookup: CDR1 KGHDR, CDR2 SFDVKD. The V gene lost 7 bases and the J gene lost 0 bases, with 12 bases spanning the gap.

V is TRBV16 and J is TRBJ2-1; unclear D gene. This CDR3 region has 13 residues. V lost 3 bases and J 5 bases, leaving 8 bases between the germline ends. Looked up from germline, CDR1 is KGHSY and CDR2 is FQNENV. CDR3 in DNA: TGTGCCAGCAGCCAGATTTTGGACAATGAGCAGTTCTTC. This gives the protein CASSQILDNEQFF. The variable domain in full, with the rest retrieved from reference TRBV16 and TRBJ2-1, is GEEVAQTPKHLVRGEGQKAKLYCAPIKGHSYVFWYQQVLKNEFKFLISFQNENVFDETGMPKERFSAKCLPNSPCSLEIQATKLEDSAVYFCASSQILDNEQFFGPGTRLTVL.

The chain is built from TRBV24-1 and TRBJ1-2; no clear D gene. Germline loops: CDR1 KGHDR, CDR2 SFDVKD. This CDR3 has 15 amino acids. V was clipped by 3 bases and J by 6 bases, with 16 bases between them. The CDR3 DNA sequence: TGTGCCACCAGTGATCCGCCAAAATTTTCCCATGGCTACACCTTC. It encodes CATSDPPKFSHGYTF.

The DNA of the CDR3 is TGCGCCAGCGGGGCGACAGTAAACGCCTACGAGCAGTACTTC. Its protein is CASGATVNAYEQYF. This chain links TRBV5-1 with TRBJ2-7; a possible D gene is TRBD1 (5 bases). This CDR3 comprises 14 residues. The ends were cut back, 7 bases at V and 2 bases at J, with 16 bases in the middle. Germline lookup yields CDR1 SGHRS and CDR2 YFSETQ.

There are a few counts of this clone. The chain employs TRBV6-4 and TRBJ2-2; D call uncertain. With 0 bases removed from V and 4 bases from J, the gap between germline ends came to 3 bases. The CDR3 covers 13 residues. CDR1 MRHNA and CDR2 SNTAGT come from the germline V gene. The chain's CDR3 is CASSDSGTGELFF. DNA of the CDR3: TGTGCCAGCAGTGACTCGGGCACCGGGGAGCTGTTTTTT.

The genes are TRBV3-1 (or the pseudogene TRBV3-2) and TRBJ2-7; 9 bases match TRBD2. Germline V gene lookup returns CDR1 LGHDT and CDR2 YNNKEL (reference sequence). V lost 1 base and J lost 5; bases outside the gene matches: 12. The CDR3 sequence is 17 residues long. The CDR3 region is CASSQGDAGGWRNEQYF. In nucleotides, the CDR3 is TGTGCCAGCAGCCAAGGTGACGCGGGAGGGTGGAGGAACGAGCAGTACTTC.

The chain uses TRBV27 and TRBJ2-3; D is unclear. CDR3 length: 15 residues. Germline V gene lookup returns CDR1 MNHEY and CDR2 SMNVEV (reference sequence). V was trimmed by 5 bases and J by 1 base, leaving 13 bases between them. The CDR3 bases are TGTGCCAGCAGTACAAGGGTTGTTGGCACAGATACGCAGTATTTT. It specifies CASSTRVVGTDTQYF.

The CDR3 sequence is CASSGETGLGNEKLFF. The CDR3 DNA reads TGTGCCAGCAGTGGGGAGACAGGGCTGGGAAATGAAAAACTGTTTTTT. The genes are TRBV6-1 and TRBJ1-4; 7 bases line up with TRBD1. The CDR3 loop spans 16 amino acids. Trimming removed 4 bases from V and 5 bases from J; junction bases left unmatched: 10. CDR1 and CDR2 from the germline V gene are MNHNS and SASEGT.

This chain connects TRBV18 to TRBJ1-3; D is unclear. The CDR3 spans 15 residues. CDR1 and CDR2 (germline): KGHSH, LQKENI. Trimming removed 4 bases at V and 3 bases at J, with 13 bases between. The CDR3 here is CASSQVGEGGNTIYF. CDR3 nucleotides: TGTGCCAGCTCACAGGTGGGCGAAGGTGGAAACACCATATATTTT. The variable domain in full, completed from reference TRBV18 and TRBJ1-3, reads NAGVMQNPRHLVRRRGQEARLRCSPMKGHSHVYWYRQLPEEGLKFMVYLQKENIIDESGMPKERFSAEFPKEGPSILRIQQVVRGDSAAYFCASSQVGEGGNTIYFGEGSWLTVV.